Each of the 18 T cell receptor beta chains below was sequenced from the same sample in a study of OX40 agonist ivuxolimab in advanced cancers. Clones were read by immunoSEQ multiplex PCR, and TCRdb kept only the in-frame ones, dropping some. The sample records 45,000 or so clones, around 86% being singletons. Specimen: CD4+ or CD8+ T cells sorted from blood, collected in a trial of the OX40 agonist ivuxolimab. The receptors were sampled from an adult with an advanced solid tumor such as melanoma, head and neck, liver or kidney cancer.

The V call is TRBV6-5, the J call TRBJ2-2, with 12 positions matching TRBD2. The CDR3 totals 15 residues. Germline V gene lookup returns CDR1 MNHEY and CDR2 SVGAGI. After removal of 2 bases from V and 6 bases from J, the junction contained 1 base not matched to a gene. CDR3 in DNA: TGTGCCAGCAGTTACGGGACTAGCGGGCCCGGGGAGCTGTTTTTT. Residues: CASSYGTSGPGELFF.

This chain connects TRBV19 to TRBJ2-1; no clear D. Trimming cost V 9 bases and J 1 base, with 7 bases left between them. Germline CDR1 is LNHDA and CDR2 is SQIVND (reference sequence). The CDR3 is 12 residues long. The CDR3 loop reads CASLGSYNEQFF. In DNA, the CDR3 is TGTGCCAGCCTAGGGTCCTACAATGAGCAGTTCTTC. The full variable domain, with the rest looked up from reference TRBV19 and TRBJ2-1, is DGGITQSPKYLFRKEGQNVTLSCEQNLNHDAMYWYRQDPGQGLRLIYYSQIVNDFQKGDIAEGYSVSREKKESFPLTVTSAQKNPTAFYLCASLGSYNEQFFGPGTRLTVL.

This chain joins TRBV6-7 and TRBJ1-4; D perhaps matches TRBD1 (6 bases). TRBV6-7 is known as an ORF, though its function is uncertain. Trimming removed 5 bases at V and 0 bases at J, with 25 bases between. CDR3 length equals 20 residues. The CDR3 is CASSTRGGLSLLATNEKLFF. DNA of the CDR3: TGTGCCAGCAGTACCCGCGGGGGGCTCTCCCTACTTGCAACTAATGAAAAACTGTTTTTT.

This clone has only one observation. CDR3 amino acids: CATMKKPTGAPSSYNEQFF. The CDR3 DNA is TGTGCCACCATGAAGAAGCCGACTGGAGCCCCGAGCTCCTACAATGAGCAGTTCTTC. The chain combines TRBV2 with TRBJ2-1, with D hard to call. CDR1 is SNHLY, CDR2 FYNNEI, per germline. The CDR3 is 19 residues long. V gave up 10 bases and J gave up 0 bases, with 28 bases separating them.

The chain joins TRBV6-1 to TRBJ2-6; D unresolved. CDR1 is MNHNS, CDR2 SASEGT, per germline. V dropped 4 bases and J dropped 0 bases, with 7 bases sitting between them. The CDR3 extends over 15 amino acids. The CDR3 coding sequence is TGTGCCAGCAGTGGAGTTTTCTCTGGGGCCAACGTCCTGACTTTC. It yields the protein CASSGVFSGANVLTF.

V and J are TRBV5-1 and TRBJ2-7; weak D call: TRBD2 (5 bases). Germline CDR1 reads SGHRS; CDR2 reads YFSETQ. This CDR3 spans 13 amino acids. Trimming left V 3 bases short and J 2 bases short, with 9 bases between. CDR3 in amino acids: CASSWESAYEQYF. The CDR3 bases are TGCGCCAGCAGCTGGGAGAGTGCCTACGAGCAGTACTTC.

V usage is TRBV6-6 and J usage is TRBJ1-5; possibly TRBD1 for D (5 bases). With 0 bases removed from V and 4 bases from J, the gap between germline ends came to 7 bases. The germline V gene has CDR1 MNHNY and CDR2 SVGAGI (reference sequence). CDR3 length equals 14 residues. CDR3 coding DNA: TGTGCCAGCAGTTACTCGTCAGGGAATCAGCCCCAGCATTTT. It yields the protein CASSYSSGNQPQHF.

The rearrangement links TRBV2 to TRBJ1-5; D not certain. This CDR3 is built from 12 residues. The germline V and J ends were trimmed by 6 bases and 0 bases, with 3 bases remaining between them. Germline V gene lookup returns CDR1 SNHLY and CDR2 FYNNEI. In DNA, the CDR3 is TGTGCCAGCAGGGATAGCAATCAGCCCCAGCATTTT. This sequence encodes CASRDSNQPQHF.

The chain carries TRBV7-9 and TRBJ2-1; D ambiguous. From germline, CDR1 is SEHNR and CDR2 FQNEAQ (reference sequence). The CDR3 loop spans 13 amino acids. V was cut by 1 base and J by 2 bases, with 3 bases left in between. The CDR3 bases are TGTGCCAGCAGCTTAGGAGCCTACAATGAGCAGTTCTTC. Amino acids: CASSLGAYNEQFF.

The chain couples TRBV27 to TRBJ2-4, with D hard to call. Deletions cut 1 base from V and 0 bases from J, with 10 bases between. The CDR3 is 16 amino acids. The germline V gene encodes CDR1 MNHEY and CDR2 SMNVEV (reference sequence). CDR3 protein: CASSLWAPLAKNIQYF. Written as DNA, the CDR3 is TGTGCCAGCAGTTTATGGGCCCCGCTAGCCAAAAACATTCAGTACTTC.

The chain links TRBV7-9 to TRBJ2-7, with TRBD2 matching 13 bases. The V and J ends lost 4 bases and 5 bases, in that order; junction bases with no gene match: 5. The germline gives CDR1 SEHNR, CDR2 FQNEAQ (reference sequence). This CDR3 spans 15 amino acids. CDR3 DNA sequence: TGTGCCAGCAGCTGGGGAGGACTAGCGGGAGACGAGCAGTACTTC. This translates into CASSWGGLAGDEQYF. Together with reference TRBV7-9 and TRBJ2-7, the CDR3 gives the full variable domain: DTGVSQNPRHKITKRGQNVTFRCDPISEHNRLYWYRQTLGQGPEFLTYFQNEAQLEKSRLLSDRFSAERPKGSFSTLEIQRTEQGDSAMYLCASSWGGLAGDEQYFGPGTRLTVT.

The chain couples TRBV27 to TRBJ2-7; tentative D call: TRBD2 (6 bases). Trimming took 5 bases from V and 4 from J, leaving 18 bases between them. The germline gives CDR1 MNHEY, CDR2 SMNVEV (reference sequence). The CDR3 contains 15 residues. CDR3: CASSGAAGLLYEQYF. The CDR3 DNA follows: TGTGCCAGCAGTGGTGCCGCGGGATTACTGTACGAGCAGTACTTC.

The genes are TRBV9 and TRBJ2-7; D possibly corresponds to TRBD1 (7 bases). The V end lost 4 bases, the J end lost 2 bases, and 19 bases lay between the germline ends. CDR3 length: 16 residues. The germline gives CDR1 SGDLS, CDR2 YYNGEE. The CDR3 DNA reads TGTGCCAGCAGCCCCAACCGCGGGACAGAAGCCTACGAGCAGTACTTC. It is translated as CASSPNRGTEAYEQYF.

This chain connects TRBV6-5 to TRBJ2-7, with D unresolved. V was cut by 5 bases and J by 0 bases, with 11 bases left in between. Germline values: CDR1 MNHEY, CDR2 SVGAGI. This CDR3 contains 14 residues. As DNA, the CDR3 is TGTGCCAGCAGTGCGTATGTCAGCTCCTACGAGCAGTACTTC. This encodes CASSAYVSSYEQYF.

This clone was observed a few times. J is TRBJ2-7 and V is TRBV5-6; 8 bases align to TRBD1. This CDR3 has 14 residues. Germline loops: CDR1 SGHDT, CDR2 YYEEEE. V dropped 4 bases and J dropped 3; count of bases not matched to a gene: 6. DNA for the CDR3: TGTGCCAGCAGCACGTGGGACAGGATCTACGAGCAGTACTTC. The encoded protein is CASSTWDRIYEQYF.

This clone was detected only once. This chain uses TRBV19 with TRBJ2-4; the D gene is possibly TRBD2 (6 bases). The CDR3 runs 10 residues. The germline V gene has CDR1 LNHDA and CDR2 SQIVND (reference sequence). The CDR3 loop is CACGENIQYF. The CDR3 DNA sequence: TGTGCGTGCGGGGAAAACATTCAGTACTTC.

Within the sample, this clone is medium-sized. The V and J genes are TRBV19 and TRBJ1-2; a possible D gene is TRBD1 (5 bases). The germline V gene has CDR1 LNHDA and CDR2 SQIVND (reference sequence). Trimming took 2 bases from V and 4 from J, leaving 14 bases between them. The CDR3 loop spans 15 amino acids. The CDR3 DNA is TGTGCCAGTAGTATACCCAGACAGTACCCCTATGGCTACACCTTC. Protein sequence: CASSIPRQYPYGYTF.

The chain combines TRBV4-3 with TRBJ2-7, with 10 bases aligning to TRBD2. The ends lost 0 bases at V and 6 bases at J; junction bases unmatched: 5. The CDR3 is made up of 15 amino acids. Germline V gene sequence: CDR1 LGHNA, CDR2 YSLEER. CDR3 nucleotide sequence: TGCGCCAGCAGCCAAGACAGCGGGGGGGCCTCCGAGCAGTACTTC. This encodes CASSQDSGGASEQYF.